One sample yielded the 28 T cell receptor beta chains listed below, sequenced in a study of blood T cell repertoires in COVID-19. Repertoires were generated with immunoSEQ multiplex PCR, while TCRdb's copy carries only in-frame clones and drops some. The data contain 200,000 to 250,000 clones, 86% of them singletons. Material: PBMCs or T cells enriched from blood (not recorded which). These receptors were collected from a woman aged 45-65 years in a cohort exposed to, infected with or recovered from COVID-19 (not recorded which).

This rearrangement joins TRBV29-1 to TRBJ2-5, with D perhaps TRBD2 (6 bases). The CDR3 runs 12 residues. V lost 3 bases and J lost 4, with 9 bases in between. CDR1 SQVTM and CDR2 ANQGSEA come from the germline V gene. Written as DNA, the CDR3 is TGCAGCGTTGAGGGGGGAAGAGAGACCCAGTACTTC. The encoded protein is CSVEGGRETQYF.

CDR3 sequence (DNA): TGTGCCAGTAGTCCCGGGACAGGTCGGGGTCAGCCCCAGCATTTT. Translated, it gives CASSPGTGRGQPQHF. This sequence joins TRBV19 and TRBJ1-5, with 8 nucleotides matching TRBD1. Germline V gene lookup returns CDR1 LNHDA and CDR2 SQIVND (reference sequence). Trimming cost V 5 bases and J 6 bases; bases outside gene matches: 9. The CDR3 totals 15 residues.

The chain couples TRBV7-2 to TRBJ1-2, with D uncertain. Germline-derived CDR1 and CDR2 are SGHTA and FQGNSA. V was shortened by 7 bases and J by 4 bases, with 13 bases between the two germline ends. The CDR3 sequence is 13 residues long. CDR3 nucleotides: TGTGCCAGCACCGAACAACTAGGCTATGGCTACACCTTC. Its translation is CASTEQLGYGYTF.

V usage is TRBV2 and J usage is TRBJ2-1, with 10 bases matching TRBD1. Per the germline V gene, CDR1 is SNHLY and CDR2 is FYNNEI. V gave up 5 bases and J gave up 3 bases; unmatched junction bases: 7. The CDR3 loop spans 16 amino acids. The DNA of the CDR3 is TGTGCCAGCAGTCTAGGGACAGGGGACTACTACAATGAGCAGTTCTTC. Amino acids: CASSLGTGDYYNEQFF.

CDR3 DNA: TGTGCCAGCACCCCCCGACACGACTATGGCTACACCTTC. Translated, it gives CASTPRHDYGYTF. The J gene is TRBJ1-2, the V gene TRBV6-5; D call uncertain. V was pared by 7 bases and J by 3 bases, with 12 bases between. The CDR3 consists of 13 residues. Germline V gene lookup returns CDR1 MNHEY and CDR2 SVGAGI.

The rearrangement joins TRBV30 to TRBJ1-2; D uncertain. Trimming stripped 7 bases from V and 8 bases from J, with 17 bases between. This CDR3 comprises 12 residues. CDR1 GTSNPN and CDR2 SVGIG come from the germline V gene (reference sequence). The DNA for the CDR3 is TGTGCCTCCCGGGGAACGCGGAGGGGCTACACCTTC. Protein product: CASRGTRRGYTF.

The chain carries TRBV2 and TRBJ1-6; D not certain. Germline CDR1 reads SNHLY; CDR2 reads FYNNEI. This CDR3 contains 15 residues. The V end lost 2 bases, the J end lost 6 bases, and 11 bases lay between the germline ends. The CDR3 nucleotides are TGTGCCAGCAGTGAAACCCCGGGGTTTAATTCACCCCTCCACTTT. It encodes CASSETPGFNSPLHF.

The chain couples TRBV27 to TRBJ1-5; the D gene is possibly TRBD1 (6 bases). In germline, CDR1 is MNHEY, CDR2 SMNVEV (reference sequence). The CDR3 has 15 residues. V was shortened by 5 bases and J by 5 bases, with 16 bases between the two germline ends. The CDR3 DNA reads as TGTGCCAGCAGTCCAGGAACAGGGTCCGATCAGCCCCAGCATTTT. Encoded protein: CASSPGTGSDQPQHF.

V gene TRBV30 combines with J gene TRBJ2-5, with 13 bases lining up with TRBD2. V gave up 0 bases and J gave up 7 bases; unmatched junction bases: 5. Germline CDR1 reads GTSNPN; CDR2 reads SVGIG (reference sequence). The CDR3 is made up of 15 amino acids. Here the CDR3 DNA reads TGTGCCTGGAGTGTTGATGGACTAGCGGGGGTGACCCAGTACTTC. Protein product: CAWSVDGLAGVTQYF.

This clone came up once. The genes are TRBV24-1 and TRBJ2-2; no clear D. The CDR3 has 15 residues. Germline assignment: CDR1 KGHDR and CDR2 SFDVKD. The germline V and J ends were trimmed by 7 bases and 0 bases, with 11 bases remaining between them. The DNA of the CDR3 is TGTGCCACCAGGGGCCCGAATTCGAACACCGGGGAGCTGTTTTTT. Residues: CATRGPNSNTGELFF.

The chain is built from TRBV9 and TRBJ2-2; 11 bases map to TRBD2. The CDR3 totals 19 residues. Trimming took 4 bases from V and 1 from J; bases not matched to a gene: 12. CDR1 SGDLS and CDR2 YYNGEE come from the germline V gene. The CDR3 sequence: CASSSSPSGTSGNTGELFF. Written as DNA, the CDR3 is TGTGCCAGCAGCTCCTCCCCAAGCGGGACTAGCGGGAACACCGGGGAGCTGTTTTTT. Full variable domain (remainder filled in from reference TRBV9 and TRBJ2-2): DSGVTQTPKHLITATGQRVTLRCSPRSGDLSVYWYQQSLDQGLQFLIQYYNGEERAKGNILERFSAQQFPDLHSELNLSSLELGDSALYFCASSSSPSGTSGNTGELFFGEGSRLTVL.

The V call is TRBV7-6, the J call TRBJ1-4; 9 positions match TRBD1. CDR3 size: 13 residues. V shed 5 bases and J 6 bases; nucleotides not matched to a gene: 1. Germline assignment: CDR1 SGHVS and CDR2 FNYEAQ. CDR3 sequence reads: CASSRTGDEKLFF. The CDR3 nucleotides are TGTGCCAGCAGCCGGACAGGGGATGAAAAACTGTTTTTT.

The chain links TRBV6-5 to TRBJ1-2; 9 bases match TRBD1. This CDR3 is 14 amino acids long. Germline loops: CDR1 MNHEY, CDR2 SVGAGI. The junction had 14 bases not matched to a gene; V was cut back by 10 bases and J by 8 bases. The CDR3 nucleotides read TGTGCCACCGGGTGGCGGGACAGGGTAGAAGGCTACACCTTC. Residues: CATGWRDRVEGYTF.

For this clone: Other DNA sequences in this sample translate to the same CDR3. This sequence joins TRBV5-1 and TRBJ2-7; the match to TRBD1 covers 7 bases. This CDR3 spans 15 amino acids. J gave up 0 bases and V 0 bases, and 3 bases lay outside the gene matches. Germline CDR1 SGHRS, CDR2 YFSETQ. The DNA of the CDR3 is TGCGCCAGCAGCTTGGGGGCAGGGGGCTCCTACGAGCAGTACTTC. Translated: CASSLGAGGSYEQYF.

The rearrangement links TRBV6-2 or TRBV6-3 to TRBJ1-2; D is undetermined. Trimming shortened V by 4 bases and J by 5 bases, and 11 bases separated the two germline ends. The CDR3 extends over 13 amino acids. The germline gives CDR1 MNHEY, CDR2 SVGEGT. CDR3 bases: TGTGCCAGCAGTTTTGGGCAGAAATATGGCTACACCTTC. Residues: CASSFGQKYGYTF.

The V gene is TRBV6-2 or TRBV6-3, the J gene TRBJ2-1; D might be TRBD1 (6 bases). This CDR3 contains 15 residues. Per germline, CDR1 MNHEY and CDR2 SVGEGT. V was trimmed by 5 bases and J by 8 bases, leaving 19 bases between them. This chain's CDR3 is CASSTGTPPVYEQFF. The CDR3 DNA sequence: TGTGCCAGCAGTACCGGGACACCACCCGTTTATGAGCAGTTCTTC.

The J gene is TRBJ1-4, the V gene TRBV6-5; 8 bases align to TRBD1. The germline gives CDR1 MNHEY, CDR2 SVGAGI. There are 14 residues in the CDR3. V lost 2 bases to trimming and J lost 6 bases; unmatched junction nucleotides: 2. The CDR3 bases are TGTGCCAGCAGTTACGGGACAGGTTATGAAAAACTGTTTTTT. Amino acids: CASSYGTGYEKLFF.

The rearrangement links TRBV9 to TRBJ1-2; 8 nucleotides match TRBD1. The CDR3 has 14 residues. With 0 bases clipped from V and 9 bases from J, the junction kept 7 bases outside the gene matches. Germline assignment: CDR1 SGDLS and CDR2 YYNGEE. The CDR3 bases are TGTGCCAGCAGCGTAGGGACAGGGAGTGTTAGCTACACCTTC. Protein sequence: CASSVGTGSVSYTF.

This chain uses TRBV27 with TRBJ1-2; D gene unclear. The CDR3 extends over 14 amino acids. The V end lost 3 bases, the J end lost 0 bases, and 8 bases lay between the germline ends. CDR1 is MNHEY and CDR2 is SMNVEV in the germline V gene (reference sequence). The CDR3, as DNA: TGTGCCAGCAGTTTCGAGAAAGCTAACTATGGCTACACCTTC. Translated: CASSFEKANYGYTF.

This chain links TRBV5-1 with TRBJ1-1; 7 positions match TRBD1. Trimming cost V 1 base and J 1 base; bases outside gene matches: 4. Germline CDR1 is SGHRS and CDR2 is YFSETQ. This CDR3 has 15 amino acids. The CDR3 nucleotides read TGCGCCAGCAGCTTGATGGGACAGCGGAACACTGAAGCTTTCTTT. Amino acid sequence: CASSLMGQRNTEAFF.

The CDR3 DNA follows: TGTGCCAGCAGAGGGGGATACCAAGAGACCCAGTACTTC. This gives the protein CASRGGYQETQYF. This rearrangement joins TRBV7-2 to TRBJ2-5; tentative D call: TRBD1 (6 bases). Germline V gives CDR1 SGHTA, CDR2 FQGNSA. V was cut by 6 bases and J by 0 bases, with 8 bases left in between. The CDR3 covers 13 residues. Using reference TRBV7-2 and TRBJ2-5 for the parts outside the CDR3, the full variable domain is GAGVSQSPSNKVTEKGKDVELRCDPISGHTALYWYRQSLGQGLEFLIYFQGNSAPDKSGLPSDRFSAERTGGSVSTLTIQRTQQEDSAVYLCASRGGYQETQYFGPGTRLLVL.

The V gene is TRBV7-8, the J gene TRBJ1-6; 7 bases map to TRBD1. CDR1 is SGHVS and CDR2 is FQNEAQ in the germline V gene. Trimming took 2 bases from V and 7 from J; bases not matched to a gene: 5. The CDR3 contains 15 residues. CDR3 DNA: TGTGCCAGCAGCTTATCGGCAGGGGGGAATTCACCCCTCCACTTT. Translation: CASSLSAGGNSPLHF.

The CDR3 DNA is TGTGCCATCAGTGAGCCCAACGGAACGCCGGGACAGGGGCGGACTGAAGCTTTCTTT. Encoded protein: CAISEPNGTPGQGRTEAFF. This rearrangement joins TRBV10-3 to TRBJ1-1, with 10 bases that match TRBD1. The CDR3 loop spans 19 amino acids. Germline V gene lookup returns CDR1 ENHRY and CDR2 SYGVKD. Trimming took 2 bases from V and 5 from J; bases not matched to a gene: 17.

This clone was detected only once. This chain uses TRBV10-2 with TRBJ1-1; a weak D match, TRBD1 (5 bases). The CDR3 has 12 residues. The V gene's germline CDR1 is WSHSY and CDR2 SAAADI. Trimming shortened V by 2 bases and J by 6 bases, and 7 bases separated the two germline ends. The CDR3 DNA reads TGCGCCAGCAGTGAGACAGGCGCTGAAGCTTTCTTT. Residues: CASSETGAEAFF.

This clone was counted between two and nine times. V usage is TRBV19 and J usage is TRBJ1-1; 10 bases align to TRBD1. CDR1 and CDR2 (germline): LNHDA, SQIVND (reference sequence). V trimming: 5 bases; J trimming: 3 bases; junction bases outside the gene matches: 9. The CDR3 length is 16 residues. The CDR3 is CASSFGTGVLDTEAFF. CDR3 nucleotides: TGTGCCAGTAGTTTTGGGACAGGGGTTTTGGACACTGAAGCTTTCTTT.

The genes are TRBV6-5 and TRBJ1-5, with a possible D match to TRBD1 (5 bases). Trimming shortened V by 5 bases and J by 11 bases, and 19 bases separated the two germline ends. From germline, CDR1 is MNHEY and CDR2 SVGAGI. This CDR3 has 14 residues. The CDR3 sequence is CASSPTGAYRTQHF. Here the CDR3 DNA reads TGTGCCAGCAGTCCAACTGGGGCGTATAGGACCCAGCATTTT.

The genes are TRBV6-5 and TRBJ1-2, with a weak D call TRBD1 (5 bases). Germline-derived CDR1 and CDR2 are MNHEY and SVGAGI. The CDR3 runs 14 residues. V gave up 5 bases and J gave up 8 bases, with 18 bases separating them. The CDR3 loop reads CASSPGGKMGGYTF. CDR3 bases: TGTGCCAGCAGTCCCGGGGGGAAGATGGGCGGCTACACCTTC.

This clone was found a few times. CDR3 region: CASRSSRTYNSPLHF. DNA for the CDR3: TGTGCCAGCAGGTCTAGCAGGACCTATAATTCACCCCTCCACTTT. The chain recombines TRBV11-2 with TRBJ1-6; D is ambiguous. The V gene's germline CDR1 is SGHAT and CDR2 FQNNGV. The CDR3 contains 15 residues. V dropped 6 bases and J dropped 2 bases, with 11 bases sitting between them.